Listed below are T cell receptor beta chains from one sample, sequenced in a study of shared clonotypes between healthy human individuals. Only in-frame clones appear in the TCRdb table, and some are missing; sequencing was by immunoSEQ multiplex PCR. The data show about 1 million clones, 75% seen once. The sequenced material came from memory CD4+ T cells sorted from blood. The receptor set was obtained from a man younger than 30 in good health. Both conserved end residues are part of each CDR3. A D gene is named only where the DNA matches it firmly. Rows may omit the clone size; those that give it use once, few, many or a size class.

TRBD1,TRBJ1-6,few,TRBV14,CASSQEDRVNSPLHF,TGTGCCAGCAGCCAAGAGGACAGGGTTAATTCACCCCTCCACTTT
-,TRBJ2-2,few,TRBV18,CASSQGPGTGELFF,TGTGCCAGCTCACAAGGTCCGGGGACCGGGGAGCTGTTTTTT
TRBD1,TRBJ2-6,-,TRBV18,CASSPITGGPSGANVLTF,TGTGCCAGCTCACCAATCACAGGGGGCCCCTCTGGGGCCAACGTCCTGACTTTC
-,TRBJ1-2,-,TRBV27,CASSPEEGRSNYGYTF,TGTGCCAGCAGTCCCGAAGAGGGGAGGAGTAACTATGGCTACACCTTC
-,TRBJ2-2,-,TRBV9,CASSPLKAGWDTGELFF,TGTGCCAGCAGCCCACTGAAGGCGGGTTGGGACACCGGGGAGCTGTTTTTT
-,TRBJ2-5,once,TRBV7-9,CASSPKPEEQYF,TGTGCCAGCAGCCCCAAGCCAGAGGAGCAGTACTTC
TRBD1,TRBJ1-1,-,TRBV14,CASRGGQGARMAEAFF,TGTGCCAGCAGGGGAGGACAGGGGGCGCGGATGGCTGAAGCTTTCTTT
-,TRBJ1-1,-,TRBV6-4,CASSVPLIDLNTEAFF,TGTGCCAGCAGTGTCCCTCTAATTGACTTGAACACTGAAGCTTTCTTT
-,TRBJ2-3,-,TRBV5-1,CASSLPELTDTQYF,TGCGCCAGCAGCTTACCAGAACTCACAGATACGCAGTATTTT
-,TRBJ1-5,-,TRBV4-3,CASSQSRTGRQNQPQHF,TGCGCCAGCAGCCAAAGTAGAACAGGGCGACAAAATCAGCCCCAGCATTTT
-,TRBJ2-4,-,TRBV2,CASSLDRAGENIQYF,TGTGCCAGCAGCTTGGACAGGGCGGGGGAAAACATTCAGTACTTC
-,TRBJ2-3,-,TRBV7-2,CASSRNVDTQYF,TGTGCCAGCAGCCGTAACGTAGATACGCAGTATTTT
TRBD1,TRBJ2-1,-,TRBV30,CAWSPDGTARKQQFF,TGTGCCTGGAGCCCTGACGGGACAGCAAGAAAGCAGCAGTTCTTC
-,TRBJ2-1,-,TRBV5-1,CASSLGDKSVSPFF,TGCGCCAGCAGCTTGGGAGATAAGAGCGTGTCTCCGTTCTTC
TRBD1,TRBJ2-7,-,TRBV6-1,CASSEDRPIYYEQYF,TGTGCCAGCAGCGAGGACAGGCCGATTTACTACGAGCAGTACTTC
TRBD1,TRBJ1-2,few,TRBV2,CASSVKTGEGYGYTF,TGTGCCAGCAGTGTTAAGACAGGGGAGGGCTATGGCTACACCTTC
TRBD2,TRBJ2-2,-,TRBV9,CASTLAGESGELFF,TGTGCCAGCACTTTAGCGGGGGAGTCCGGGGAGCTGTTTTTT
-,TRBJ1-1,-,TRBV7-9,CASSLRRQLNTEAFF,TGTGCCAGCAGCTTACGACGACAGCTAAACACTGAAGCTTTCTTT
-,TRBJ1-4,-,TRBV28,CASSQGAQLFF,TGTGCCAGCAGTCAGGGAGCGCAACTGTTTTTT
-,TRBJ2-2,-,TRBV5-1,CASSLAQLFTGELFF,TGCGCCAGCAGCTTGGCACAGCTATTCACCGGGGAGCTGTTTTTT
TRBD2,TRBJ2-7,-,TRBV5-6,CASSSPPGLAAYEQYF,TGTGCCAGCAGCTCCCCCCCGGGACTAGCGGCCTACGAGCAGTACTTC
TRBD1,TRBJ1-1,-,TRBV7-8,CASSVSTGGSEAFF,TGTGCCAGCAGCGTTTCAACAGGGGGCTCTGAAGCTTTCTTT